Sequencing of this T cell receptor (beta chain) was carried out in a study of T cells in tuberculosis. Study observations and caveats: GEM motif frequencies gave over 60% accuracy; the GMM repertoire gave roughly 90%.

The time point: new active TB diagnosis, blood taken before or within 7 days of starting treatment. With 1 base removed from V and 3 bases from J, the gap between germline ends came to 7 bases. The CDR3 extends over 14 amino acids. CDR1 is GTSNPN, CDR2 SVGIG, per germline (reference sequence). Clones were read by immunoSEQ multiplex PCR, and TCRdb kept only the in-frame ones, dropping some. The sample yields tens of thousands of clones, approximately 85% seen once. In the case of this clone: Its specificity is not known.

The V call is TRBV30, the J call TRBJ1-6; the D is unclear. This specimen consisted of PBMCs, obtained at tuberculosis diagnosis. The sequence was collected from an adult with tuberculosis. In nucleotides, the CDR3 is TGTGCCTGGAGTGAGTCAGACTATAATTCACCCCTCCACTTT. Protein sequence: CAWSESDYNSPLHF. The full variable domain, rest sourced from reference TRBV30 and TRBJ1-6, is SQTIHQWPATLVQPVGSPLSLECTVEGTSNPNLYWYRQAAGRGLQLLFYSVGIGQISSEVPQNLSASRPQDRQFILSSKKLLLSDSGFYLCAWSESDYNSPLHFGNGTRLTVT.